Sequencing of this TCR beta chain was carried out in a study of post-analysis software for immune sequencing data. Findings and limits, study-wide: Roughly five TRBV segments appeared more often in patients than in controls, and TRBV5-6, TRBV5-1 and TRBV20-1 were among these. Strong co-clustering by F measure linked samples that shared a preparation batch.

TCR beta cDNA libraries included unique molecular identifiers. Each batch of roughly 1 to 11 million T cells produced roughly 500,000 cDNA molecules. TCRdb fed the PCR reads into MiXCR, producing one record per CDR3 protein. The data contain about 760,000 distinct CDR3 sequences, 25% to 30% of them seen just once; the ten biggest clones take up around 0.55%. The CDR3 is made up of 16 amino acids. Between the trimmed V and J ends, which lost 2 bases and 5 bases, there was a span of 17 bases. Germline V gene data show CDR1 as SNHLY and CDR2 as FYNNEI. A note on this clonotype: Antigen unknown.

This sequence joins TRBV2 and TRBJ2-3, with a possible D match to TRBD2 (7 bases). The material sequenced was blood. The origin of this receptor is a girl aged 5-17 years with multiple sclerosis. The CDR3 DNA reads as TGTGCCAGCAGTGAAAGGGGGAGGGTCAGTCGAGATACGCAGTATTTT. Its protein is CASSERGRVSRDTQYF.